This T cell receptor beta chain derives from a study of cytomegalovirus exposure and HLA in healthy donors. In the case of this clone: Its antigen is not known.

Broader study findings: According to a later analysis, most TCR beta chains associated with CMV appeared HLA-restricted. The study carried out a later analysis of TCR beta sequences. It associated under 20,000 of them with specific HLA alleles at a false discovery rate of 0.05. The number of N-insertions in an Asian-associated ancestry cluster was reportedly below the roughly 620-donor mean in a later analysis.

Primers for the PCR totalled 60 Vbeta and 13 Jbeta. Sequencing was performed with immunoSEQ multiplex PCR; in TCRdb, only in-frame clones are kept and a portion is missing. The data hold 130,000 to 150,000 clones, with roughly 82% observed a single time. The TCR comes from a man aged 25 to 45 in good health and CMV-seropositive. Material: PBMCs.

The chain's CDR3 is CASSGLAAAGTGELFF. The CDR3 DNA is TGTGCCAGCAGTGGACTAGCGGCAGCCGGCACCGGGGAGCTGTTTTTT. This chain connects TRBV6-1 to TRBJ2-2; 9 bases are shared with TRBD2. This CDR3 has 16 residues. The germline gives CDR1 MNHNS, CDR2 SASEGT. V dropped 4 bases and J dropped 4; count of bases not matched to a gene: 7.